This T cell receptor beta chain was sequenced in a study of T cell clusters in autoimmune cytopenias. Overall study findings and caveats: Comparing secondary cytopenia with chronic lymphocytic leukemia showed no cluster-lack signature, apparently masked by lymphoma repertoire. Compared with active autoimmune hepatitis patients, healthy donors showed almost three-fold more exclusive TRB clusters.

Multiplex touch-down PCR amplified TRB using TRB-A and TRB-B pools in one tube. TCRdb reprocessed the multiplex PCR reads, keeping one entry per CDR3 protein, no DNA. This table holds 3,500 to 4,000 distinct CDR3 sequences. TRB was amplified from around 0.25 ug of peripheral blood genomic DNA per sample. This CDR3 contains 18 residues. Germline assignment: CDR1 SQVTM and CDR2 ANQGSEA. By frequency, this clonotype is medium-sized. Its antigen is undetermined. What was sequenced was peripheral blood. The TCR was taken from a human donor with an autoimmune cytopenia or autoimmune hepatitis (not recorded which). The V call is TRBV29-1, the J call TRBJ2-3; TCRdb's D call, TRBD1, is unchecked because there is no DNA. CDR3 residues: CSVERYRVEDVNTDTQYF.